There are a few counts of the clone carrying this T cell receptor (beta chain). V was pared by 3 bases and J by 0 bases, with 9 bases of the junction left unmatched. The CDR3 runs 17 residues. The germline gives CDR1 SEHNR, CDR2 FQNEAQ (reference sequence). The source of the sample is a study of CD8+ T cells in alopecia areata. As to treatment: oral pan-JAK inhibitor, 5-10 mg twice daily. TCR sequencing used cDNA made by reverse transcription of extracted RNA. The protocol was immunoSEQ multiplex PCR, while the TCRdb copy is restricted to in-frame clones and leaves out a portion. The sample has around 110,000 clones; around 53% are singletons.

The sequence was collected from a human donor with alopecia areata. V gene TRBV7-9 combines with J gene TRBJ1-1; 8 bases fit TRBD1. This material consisted of CD8+ T cells sorted from blood, taken at week 24, from a patient treated with tofacitinib. The CDR3 DNA follows: TGTGCCAGCAGCTTCATCCCCGGACAGGGAATGAACACTGAAGCTTTCTTT. Translation: CASSFIPGQGMNTEAFF.